The entry below describes one TCR beta chain. TCRdb keeps only in-frame clones here, not all; method: immunoSEQ multiplex PCR. The sample consists of 150,000 or so clones, nearly 95% of them appearing once. Germline-derived CDR1 and CDR2 are MNHNY and SVGAGI (reference sequence). The CDR3 has 16 residues. Trimming at V came to 6 bases and at J to 2 bases, leaving 8 bases not matched to a gene. The data were obtained in a study of T cell responses to AZD1222 COVID-19 vaccine. Here the sequenced sample was peripheral blood, taken on day 0 of AZD1222 vaccination. The chain employs TRBV6-6 and TRBJ2-3; 10 bases line up with TRBD2. The receptor was isolated from an adult in good health. CDR3 amino acids: CASRDPGTSVTDTQYF. The CDR3, as DNA: TGTGCCAGCAGAGACCCCGGGACTAGCGTCACAGATACGCAGTATTTT.